This entry concerns a single TCR beta chain. The sample is drawn from a study of PD-L1 blockade in urothelial cancer. The assay was immunoSEQ multiplex PCR, and TCRdb's table has in-frame clones only and misses some. The data contain tens of thousands of clones, around 85% of them singletons. Sample time point: pretreatment peripheral blood. The germline V gene has CDR1 LNHNV and CDR2 YYDKDF (reference sequence). The CDR3 totals 18 residues. V lost 0 bases to trimming and J lost 0 bases, with 14 bases between them. This TCR came from a woman aged 55-75 years with urothelial cancer. The source material was PBMCs, sampled around atezolizumab (anti-PD-L1) treatment. This chain links TRBV15 with TRBJ2-2; maybe TRBD1 (6 bases). The CDR3 DNA reads as TGTGCCACCAGCAGAGACCGCTCCGGGACAACGAACACCGGGGAGCTGTTTTTT. Amino acid sequence: CATSRDRSGTTNTGELFF.